This TCR beta chain was recovered during a study of T cell clonality in common variable immunodeficiency. This clone was found many times. Its antigen is still unknown. The CDR3 extends 3 residues past the end of the read, so its final part is completed from the germline J gene. Both groups were predominantly of Caucasian heritage. Donors gave roughly 4.5 to 9 ml heparinized peripheral whole blood. Assay: immunoSEQ multiplex PCR; the TCRdb copy retains only in-frame clones and omits some. The specimen has 40,000 or so clones, none found just once. Findings and caveats of the study: Reportedly, TCR beta sequences from common variable immunodeficiency showed fewer deletions and N-nucleotide insertions.

From germline, CDR1 is SGHTA and CDR2 FQGNSA. The CDR3 covers 14 residues. The germline V and J ends were trimmed by 5 bases and 2 bases, with 11 bases remaining between them. V is TRBV7-2 and J is TRBJ2-3, with D possibly being TRBD1 (5 bases). This sequence originates from a person between 18 and 75 years old in good health. The sequenced sample consisted of peripheral blood mononuclear cells. This CDR3 is CASSPRQLTDTQYF. The CDR3 bases that were read are TGTGCCAGCAGCCCCCGACAGCTCACAGATACG.